What follows describes a single TCR beta chain. The antigen is unknown. After 5'RACE with constant-segment primers, TCR alpha and TCR beta cDNA libraries carrying sample barcodes and UMIs were obtained. TCRdb ran MiXCR on the 5' RACE reads and lists one entry per CDR3 protein. The sample has some 600,000 distinct CDR3 sequences, roughly a sixth seen once; the top ten hold about 7.5%. This entry is derived from a study of T-cell memory formation after mild COVID-19. Study findings and constraints: Day 15 to 85 contractors were CD4/CD8 balanced; later expanders leaned CD4+. Pre-infection memory contained some responding clones, which suggested that cross-reactive memory had joined. Chiefly within CM and EM were the contracting CD4+ clones; CD8+ ones were within EMRA.

This CDR3 contains 16 residues. CDR1 is SEHNR, CDR2 FQNEAQ, per germline (reference sequence). Trimming removed 5 bases from V and 3 bases from J; junction bases left unmatched: 8. The source is an adult woman who had mild COVID-19 (a few samples of this study predate the infection). Cell type and time point are not known. The chain couples TRBV7-9 to TRBJ1-4, with TRBD1 matching over 8 bases. The sequencing sample was made of PBMCs or a T cell subset sorted from them (not recorded which). CDR3 protein: CASSLSDRVSNEKLFF. Written as DNA, the CDR3 is TGTGCCAGCAGCCTATCGGACAGGGTTTCTAATGAAAAACTGTTTTTT. Filled out from reference TRBV7-9 and TRBJ1-4, the complete variable domain reads DTGVSQNPRHKITKRGQNVTFRCDPISEHNRLYWYRQTLGQGPEFLTYFQNEAQLEKSRLLSDRFSAERPKGSFSTLEIQRTEQGDSAMYLCASSLSDRVSNEKLFFGSGTQLSVL.